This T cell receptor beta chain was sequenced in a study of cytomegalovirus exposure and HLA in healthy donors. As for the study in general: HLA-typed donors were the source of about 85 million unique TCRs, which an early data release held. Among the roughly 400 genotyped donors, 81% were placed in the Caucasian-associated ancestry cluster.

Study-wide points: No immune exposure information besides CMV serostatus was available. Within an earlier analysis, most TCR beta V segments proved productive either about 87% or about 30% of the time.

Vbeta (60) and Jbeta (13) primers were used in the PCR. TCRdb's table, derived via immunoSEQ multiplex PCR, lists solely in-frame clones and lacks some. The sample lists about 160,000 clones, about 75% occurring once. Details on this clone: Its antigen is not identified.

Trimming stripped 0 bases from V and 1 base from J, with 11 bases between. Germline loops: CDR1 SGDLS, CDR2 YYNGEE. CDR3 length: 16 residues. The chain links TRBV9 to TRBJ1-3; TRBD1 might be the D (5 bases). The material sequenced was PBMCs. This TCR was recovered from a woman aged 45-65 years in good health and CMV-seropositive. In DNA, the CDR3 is TGTGCCAGCAGCGTAGAAGGGGCCAGATCTGGAAACACCATATATTTT. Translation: CASSVEGARSGNTIYF. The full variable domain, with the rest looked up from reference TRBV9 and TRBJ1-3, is DSGVTQTPKHLITATGQRVTLRCSPRSGDLSVYWYQQSLDQGLQFLIQYYNGEERAKGNILERFSAQQFPDLHSELNLSSLELGDSALYFCASSVEGARSGNTIYFGEGSWLTVV.